This T cell receptor (beta chain) was obtained from a study of beta chain features in type 1 diabetes. The CDR3 totals 14 residues. Germline lookup yields CDR1 KGHSH and CDR2 LQKENI. J lost 2 bases, V lost 3 bases, and 4 bases had no gene match. Every isolated RNA sample was fully reverse transcribed, so sequencing captured expressed TCRB transcripts. TCRdb's table, derived via immunoSEQ multiplex PCR, lists solely in-frame clones and lacks some. In the table there are around 130,000 clones, 16% of which are singletons. This clone was observed a handful of times. Its antigen is still unknown. Other nucleotide sequences from this sample produce the same CDR3. Study-level findings and limits: For type 1 diabetes patients, VDJ junctions showed fewer insertions and more deletions. There was a moderate but significant shortening of TCRB CDR3s in all four CD4+ subsets of Type 1 diabetes patients.

A single heparinised blood sample, averaging about 120 mL, was obtained per donor. The chain couples TRBV18 to TRBJ2-7; 7 bases are shared with TRBD1. The specimen sequenced was central memory CD4+ T cells from blood. This receptor was obtained from a young man with type 1 diabetes. In nucleotides, the CDR3 is TGTGCCAGCTCACCGAGACAGGGAACCTACGAGCAGTACTTC. It yields the protein CASSPRQGTYEQYF.